This TCR beta chain was identified during a study of blood T cell repertoires in COVID-19. Study at large: Samples of COVID-19 (acute and convalescent) were obtained from the United States, Italy and Spain.

After removal of 6 bases from V and 6 bases from J, the junction contained 21 bases not matched to a gene. The CDR3 is 18 amino acids. Per the germline V gene, CDR1 is MDHEN and CDR2 is SYDVKM. Original processing methods: Nucleated cell number was recorded as an estimate derived from reference gene primer amplification. Sequenced by immunoSEQ multiplex PCR; TCRdb stores in-frame clones only, minus some. V, J and clone size were drawn from that table, and D and trimming were deduced from the DNA. The sample includes about 150,000 clones, about nine tenths of them seen just once. This clonotype was sampled from a woman in her 70s with acute or convalescent COVID-19. The sample consisted of peripheral blood. The chain recombines TRBV28 with TRBJ2-7; 9 bases match TRBD1. In DNA form, the CDR3 reads TGTGCCAGCAGAAACTACCGGGACAGGGTACTAGGAGGTCGCGAGCAGTACTTC. Encoded protein: CASRNYRDRVLGGREQYF.